This T cell receptor beta chain was identified in a study of T cells expressing NK-cell markers (dated by TCRdb to 2020 to 2021). As for the study more broadly: Under 10 donors provided sorted CD3+CD56+NKG2C+, CD3+CD56+NKG2C- and CD3+CD56-NKG2C+ T-cell subsets, whose TCR beta-chain repertoires were profiled. Of the eight sequenced donors, seven were found to be HCMV-seropositive and one was found to be HCMV-seronegative. All eight donors whose samples were sequenced were randomly selected healthy volunteers, three of them men and five women. Sequencing of the libraries produced 2 x 150 bp reads on Illumina HiSeq 2000/2500, MiSeq or NextSeq. Broader findings and caveats from the paper: In six donors, the dominant CD3+CD56+NKG2C+ clonotypes ranked among the top 10 CD8+ clonotypes, making up roughly 1.0-7.5% of CD8+ T cells. It remained unclear whether the expanded NKG2C-expressing T cell clones were specific for HCMV antigens. Those dominant clonotypes were again the most abundant among CD3+CD56-NKG2C+ cells in a few donors, at roughly 25-65%.

The reads were generated on an Illumina HiSeq 2000. TCR beta cDNA libraries were prepared using 5'RACE template switching, which introduced a universal primer site and unique molecular identifiers. Synthesis of cDNA was primed from the TCR beta constant segment and was followed by two consecutive PCR amplification steps. The original methods were these. MIGEC handled demultiplexing of the reads and grouping by UMI, while MiTCR was used to assemble and quantify clonotypes. To exclude erroneous sequences, only TCR cDNA sequences supported by at least two reads were retained. Downstream repertoire analysis used the tcR package, and clonotypes were matched across fractions by CDR3 nucleotide sequence plus V segment. VDJmatch was used to annotate antigen specificity against VDJdb, with one amino acid substitution allowed in CDR3. TCRdb reprocessed the raw reads; every CDR3 protein sequence is a single record, and DNA is not supplied. What appears here as the V and J calls and clone size reflects TCRdb's work, not the paper's. The table for this sample lists some 500,000 distinct CDR3 sequences. Clones ranked in the top ten supply more than 1.4% of the sample.

The CDR3 runs 19 residues from the cysteine to the phenylalanine. The DNA is unrecorded. The germline V gene provides CDR1 SQVTM and CDR2 ANQGSEA. Note on this clonotype: Its antigen remains unidentified.

To determine HCMV serostatus, a commercial ELISA kit was used to detect HCMV-specific IgG in serum. Peripheral blood mononuclear cells were isolated from blood by Ficoll density gradient centrifugation. The source of this sequence is a woman aged 45-60 years in good health. Donor details come from another sample of the same person, matched by shared clones. Rearrangement joined TRBV29-1 to TRBJ2-3; the D gene TCRdb calls, TRBD1, cannot be checked with no DNA. Sequencing used blood T cells: a sorted CD56 or NKG2C T cell subset, CD4+ or CD8+ T cells, or bulk PBMC T cells (not recorded which). Here the CDR3 is given as CSVRSLAGWSLSSTDTQYF.